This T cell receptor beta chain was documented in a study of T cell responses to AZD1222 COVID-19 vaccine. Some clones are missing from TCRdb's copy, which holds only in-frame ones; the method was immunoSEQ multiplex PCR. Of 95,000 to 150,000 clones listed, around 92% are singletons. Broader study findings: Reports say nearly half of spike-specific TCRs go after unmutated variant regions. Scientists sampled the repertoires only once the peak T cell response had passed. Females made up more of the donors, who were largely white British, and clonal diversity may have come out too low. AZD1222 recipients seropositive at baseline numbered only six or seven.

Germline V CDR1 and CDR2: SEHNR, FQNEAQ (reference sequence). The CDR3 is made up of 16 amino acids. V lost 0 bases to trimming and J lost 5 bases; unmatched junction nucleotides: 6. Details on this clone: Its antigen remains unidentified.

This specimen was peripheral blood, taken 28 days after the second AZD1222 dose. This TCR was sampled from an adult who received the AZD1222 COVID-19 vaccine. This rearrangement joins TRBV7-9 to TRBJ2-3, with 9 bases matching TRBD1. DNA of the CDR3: TGTGCCAGCAGCTTAGCGTTACAGGGGGCGCAAGATACGCAGTATTTT. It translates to CASSLALQGAQDTQYF.